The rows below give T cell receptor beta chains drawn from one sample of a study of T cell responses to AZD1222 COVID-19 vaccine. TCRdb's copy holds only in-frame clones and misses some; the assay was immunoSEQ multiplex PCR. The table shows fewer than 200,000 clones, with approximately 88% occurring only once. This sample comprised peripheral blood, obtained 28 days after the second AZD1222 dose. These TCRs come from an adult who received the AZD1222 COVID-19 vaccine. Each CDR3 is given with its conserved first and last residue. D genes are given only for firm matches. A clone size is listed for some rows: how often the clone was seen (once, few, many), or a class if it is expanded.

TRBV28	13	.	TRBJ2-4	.	TGTGCCAGCAGTGGGGGGAACGGAAACATTCAGTACTTC	CASSGGNGNIQYF
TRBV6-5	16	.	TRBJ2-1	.	TGTGCCAGCAGTTACACCATCAGGGGATCCTACAATGAGCAGTTCTTC	CASSYTIRGSYNEQFF
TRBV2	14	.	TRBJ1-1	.	TGTGCCAGCAGTGGACAGCCTTTGAACACTGAAGCTTTCTTT	CASSGQPLNTEAFF
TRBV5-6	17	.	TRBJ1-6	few	TGTGCCAGCAGCTTGATCAGGGCCAGCGCGACGGATTCACCCCTCCACTTT	CASSLIRASATDSPLHF
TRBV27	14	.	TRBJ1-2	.	TGTGCCAGCAGTCCCCGAAGGGGGTTCTATGGCTACACCTTC	CASSPRRGFYGYTF
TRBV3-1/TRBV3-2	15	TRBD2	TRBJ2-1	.	TGTGCCAGCAGCCCCGGGGGGGGGTCCTACAATGAGCAGTTCTTC	CASSPGGGSYNEQFF
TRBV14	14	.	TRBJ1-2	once	TGTGCCAGCAGTCGGACGGCCTTGGACTATGGCTACACCTTC	CASSRTALDYGYTF
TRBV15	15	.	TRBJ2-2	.	TGTGCCACCAGCAGAGATCCAGCTTCCACCGGGGAGCTGTTTTTT	CATSRDPASTGELFF
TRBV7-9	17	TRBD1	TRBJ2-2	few	TGTGCCAGCAGCCCTCTGGACAGGGGAATAAACACCGGGGAGCTGTTTTTT	CASSPLDRGINTGELFF
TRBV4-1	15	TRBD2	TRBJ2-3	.	TGCGCCAGCAGCCACAGACTAGCGGGGGGGGATACGCAGTATTTT	CASSHRLAGGDTQYF
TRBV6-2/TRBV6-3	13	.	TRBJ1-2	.	TGTGCCAGCAGCCCCGACAGACACTATGGCTACACCTTC	CASSPDRHYGYTF
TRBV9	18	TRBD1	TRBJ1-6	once	TGTGCCAGCAGCGTAGGAAGAGGGGGCGTGTCTGATAATTCACCCCTCCACTTT	CASSVGRGGVSDNSPLHF
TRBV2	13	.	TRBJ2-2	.	TGTGCCAGCAGCAAGTTGAACACCGGGGAGCTGTTTTTT	CASSKLNTGELFF
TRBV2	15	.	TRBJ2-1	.	TGTGCCAGCAGATTCGGGCGGGGGCTTCACAATGAGCAGTTCTTC	CASRFGRGLHNEQFF
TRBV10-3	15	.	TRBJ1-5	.	TGTGCCATCAGTGAGACAGTCCTCAGCAATCAGCCCCAGCATTTT	CAISETVLSNQPQHF
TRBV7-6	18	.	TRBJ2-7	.	TGTGCCAGCAGCTTAGAATCCCCTGCTGGGGGACACCAGTACGAGCAGTACTTC	CASSLESPAGGHQYEQYF
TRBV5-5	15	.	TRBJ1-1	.	TGTGCCAGCAGCTCCATATGGGCTGTGAACACTGAAGCTTTCTTT	CASSSIWAVNTEAFF
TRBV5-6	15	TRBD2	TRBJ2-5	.	TGTGCCAGCAGCCCGTGGGGGGGTGCACAAGAGACCCAGTACTTC	CASSPWGGAQETQYF
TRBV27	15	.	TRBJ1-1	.	TGTGCCAGCGGACCAGTAGGTTGGGAGGAAACTGAAGCTTTCTTT	CASGPVGWEETEAFF
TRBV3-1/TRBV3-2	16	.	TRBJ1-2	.	TGTGCCAGCAGCCAAGATCTGACAGCAAGAAACTATGGCTACACCTTC	CASSQDLTARNYGYTF
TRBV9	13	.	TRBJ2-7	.	TGTGCCAGCAGCGTAGCCGAACTTACAGAATTGTACTTC	CASSVAELTELYF
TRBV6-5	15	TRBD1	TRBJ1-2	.	TGTGCCAGCAGACGAGAGGGGGCGCAGGGTCATGGCTACACCTTC	CASRREGAQGHGYTF
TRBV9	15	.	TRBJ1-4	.	TGTGCCAGCAGCGTAGGTGAGGCAACTAATGAAAAACTGTTTTTT	CASSVGEATNEKLFF
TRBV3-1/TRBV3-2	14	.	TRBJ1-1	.	TGTGCCAGCGGTACTCTTCAGGGGAACACTGAAGCTTTCTTT	CASGTLQGNTEAFF
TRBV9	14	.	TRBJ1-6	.	TGTGCCAGCAGCGTAGACGGTATTAGCGCCAGGCTCCACTTT	CASSVDGISARLHF
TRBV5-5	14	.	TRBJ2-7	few	TGTGCCAGCAGCTTGGCTCAGGGGCCCTACGAGCAGTACTTC	CASSLAQGPYEQYF
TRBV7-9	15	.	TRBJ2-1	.	TGTGCCAGCAGCTTAGCCGGGGTCCCCTACAATGAGCAGTTCTTC	CASSLAGVPYNEQFF
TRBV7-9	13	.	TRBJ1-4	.	TGTGCCAGCAGCCCCCTTGAAAGTGAAAAACTGTTTTTT	CASSPLESEKLFF
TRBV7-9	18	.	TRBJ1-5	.	TGTGCCAGCAGCTTAGGCCCCACTCAGGTAGGGCGTAATCAGCCCCAGCATTTT	CASSLGPTQVGRNQPQHF
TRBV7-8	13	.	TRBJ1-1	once	TGTGCCAGCAGCGGACCCATGAACACTGAAGCTTTCTTT	CASSGPMNTEAFF
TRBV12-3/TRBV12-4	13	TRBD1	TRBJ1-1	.	TGTGCCAGCAGTTTCGGGACAGGGACTGAAGCTTTCTTT	CASSFGTGTEAFF
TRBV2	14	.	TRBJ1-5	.	TGTGCCAGCAGTGAAACGTCGGGGGCTCAGCCCCAGCATTTT	CASSETSGAQPQHF
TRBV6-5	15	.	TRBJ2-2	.	TGTGCCAGCAGTTACAGCCTAGCGCGGACCGGGGAGCTGTTTTTT	CASSYSLARTGELFF
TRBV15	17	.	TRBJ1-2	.	TGTGCCACCAGCAGAGATCGGTGGGGGTTGGCTAACTATGGCTACACCTTC	CATSRDRWGLANYGYTF
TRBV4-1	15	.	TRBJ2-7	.	TGCGCCAGCAGCCAAAATTCCCGTCGGGGTAACGAGCAGTACTTC	CASSQNSRRGNEQYF
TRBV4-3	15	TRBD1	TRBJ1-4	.	TGCGCCAGCAGCCCCGGGGACAGCCGAGGAAGAAAACTGTTTTTT	CASSPGDSRGRKLFF
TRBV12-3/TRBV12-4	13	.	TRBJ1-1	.	TGTGCCAGCAGCCCAGGCCAGGGTAAATTTTCTTTCTTT	CASSPGQGKFSFF
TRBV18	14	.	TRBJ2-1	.	TGTGCCAGCTCACCACGAGAGGGAAACAATGAGCAGTTCTTC	CASSPREGNNEQFF
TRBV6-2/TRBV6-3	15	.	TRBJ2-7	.	TGTGCCAGCAGTAATCTACAGGGACCCTCCTTTGGGCAGTACTTC	CASSNLQGPSFGQYF
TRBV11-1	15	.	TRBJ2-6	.	TGTGCCAGCAGCCCCATCTCCTCTGGGGCCAACGTCCTGACTTTC	CASSPISSGANVLTF
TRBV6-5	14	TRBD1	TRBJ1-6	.	TGTGCCAGCAGTTACACCCGACAGGGGACACCCCTCCACTTT	CASSYTRQGTPLHF
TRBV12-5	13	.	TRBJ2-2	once	TGTGCTAGTGGTTTGAAGGGATCCGGGGAGCTGTTTTTT	CASGLKGSGELFF
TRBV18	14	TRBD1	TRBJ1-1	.	TGTGCCAGCTCACCCGACAGGGTAAACACTGAAGCTTTCTTT	CASSPDRVNTEAFF
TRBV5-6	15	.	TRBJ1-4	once	TGTGCCAGCAGCTTGGCCGGAGCAACTAATGAAAAACTGTTTTTT	CASSLAGATNEKLFF